The clone carrying this T cell receptor (beta chain) was counted at least ten times. Its cognate antigen is unknown. These data are taken from a study of T-cell reconstitution after alpha-beta-depleted transplantation in children. Study-wide results and limits: The study traced high day-60 TCRbeta diversity in some patients to surviving recipient T cells and thymic progenitors. One year post-transplant, T-cell counts and diversity were largely derived from T cells produced anew. It was reported that alpha-beta T cells came from several hundred expanded graft clones (about two months after transplant).

The CDR3 sequence is 16 residues long. Germline CDR1 MDHEN, CDR2 SYDVKM. Trimming took 1 base from V and 2 from J, leaving 12 bases between them. Unique molecular identifiers were incorporated during preparation of the TCRbeta library. MiXCR, applied by TCRdb to the PCR reads, yields one record per CDR3 protein. The sample has about 100,000 distinct CDR3 sequences; about 5.6% are singletons. The TCR was taken from a female patient aged 2 to 10 who had a stem cell transplant for Fanconi anemia, so the T cells may come from the graft donor. Source: PBMCs, mostly from graft donor cells, taken 60 days after TCRalphabeta/CD19-depleted stem cell transplant. The rearrangement joins TRBV28 to TRBJ2-1; perhaps TRBD2 as D (6 bases). The CDR3 reads CASSLFGGVAYNEQFF. The CDR3 region has the DNA TGTGCCAGCAGTTTATTCGGGGGAGTGGCCTACAATGAGCAGTTCTTC.